This T cell receptor beta chain was found in a study of blood T cells in healthy people across ages. Primed by a sample-barcoded 5' primer and a J-beta primer mix, a second PCR proceeded for 7 to 11 cycles. TCRdb ran MiXCR on the 5' RACE reads and lists one entry per CDR3 protein. The sample contains some 1.5 million distinct CDR3 sequences, approximately 30% of which appear only once. This sequence was found in a woman under 40 in good health. Input material: blood.

CDR3 in DNA: TGTGCTAGTTCCAGGGTCGGTCAGCCCCAGCATTTT. Its translation: CASSRVGQPQHF. The V call is TRBV12-5, the J call TRBJ1-5; a possible D gene is TRBD1 (5 bases). The germline gives CDR1 LGHNT, CDR2 FRNRAP. There are 12 residues in the CDR3. V was cut by 8 bases and J by 6 bases, with 11 bases left in between.